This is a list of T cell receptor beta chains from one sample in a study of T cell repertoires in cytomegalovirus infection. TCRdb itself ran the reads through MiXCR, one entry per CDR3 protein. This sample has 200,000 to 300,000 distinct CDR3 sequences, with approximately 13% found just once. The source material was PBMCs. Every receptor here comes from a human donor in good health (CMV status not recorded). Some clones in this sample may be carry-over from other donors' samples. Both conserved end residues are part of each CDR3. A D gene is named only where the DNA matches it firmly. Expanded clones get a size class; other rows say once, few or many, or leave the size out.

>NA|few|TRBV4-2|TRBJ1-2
TGTGCCAGCAGCGCCGCCGGGACTGGAGGATTGGGTGGCTACACCTTC
CASSAAGTGGLGGYTF
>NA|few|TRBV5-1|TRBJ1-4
TGCGCCAGCAGCTTGGGCCCCAGGGGATCTAATGAAAAACTGTTTTTT
CASSLGPRGSNEKLFF
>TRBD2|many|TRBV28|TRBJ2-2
TGTGCCAGCACCACGGGGGGGACTAGCGGGATCGGGGAGCTGTTTTTT
CASTTGGTSGIGELFF
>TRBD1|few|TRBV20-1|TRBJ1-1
TGCAGTGCGGCAGGGGGCTTGAACACTGAAGCTTTCTTT
CSAAGGLNTEAFF
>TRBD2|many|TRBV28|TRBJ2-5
TGTGCCAGCGGGGGACTAGCGGGAGTGGAGACCCAGTACTTC
CASGGLAGVETQYF
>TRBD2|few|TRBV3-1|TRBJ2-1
TGTGCCAGCAGCCAAGATCCGCTAGCGGGCTCCTACAATGAGCAGTTCTTC
CASSQDPLAGSYNEQFF
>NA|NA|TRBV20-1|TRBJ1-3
TGCAGTGCTATGGAAACTGGAAACACCATATATTTT
CSAMETGNTIYF
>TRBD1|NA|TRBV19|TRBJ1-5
TGTGCCAGTAGTTCCCGGACAGGGGGCTCCAATCAGCCCCAGCATTTT
CASSSRTGGSNQPQHF
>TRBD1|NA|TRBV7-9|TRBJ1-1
TGTGCCAGCAGCTTAGGGGGGAGACAGGGTACCACTGAAGCTTTCTTT
CASSLGGRQGTTEAFF
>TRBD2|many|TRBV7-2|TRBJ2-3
TGTGCCAGCAGCTACCAAGGACCGGGAGGGGGCACAGATACGCAGTATTTT
CASSYQGPGGGTDTQYF
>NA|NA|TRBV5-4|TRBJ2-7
TGTGCCAGCAGCTTCGGAGCCGGGGAAGTCTACGAGCAGTACTTC
CASSFGAGEVYEQYF
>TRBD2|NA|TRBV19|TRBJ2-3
TGTGCCAGTAGGCCGGGGGGGGAGCGTGCAGATACGCAGTATTTT
CASRPGGERADTQYF
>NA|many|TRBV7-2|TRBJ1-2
TGTGCCAGCAGCTTAGGAGTCGGGGCTGGCTACACCTTC
CASSLGVGAGYTF
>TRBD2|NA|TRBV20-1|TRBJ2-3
TGCAGTGCTAGAGGACGGACTAGCGGGGGGTTCCTCCTTACTGATACGCAGTATTTT
CSARGRTSGGFLLTDTQYF
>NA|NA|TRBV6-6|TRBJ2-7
TGTGCCAGCAGCCTCGTGGCGGGCCGGGGCGAGCAGGACTTC
CASSLVAGRGEQDF
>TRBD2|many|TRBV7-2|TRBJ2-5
TGTGCCAGCAGCTCCCCAGCGGGGTTAGAGACCCAGTACTTC
CASSSPAGLETQYF
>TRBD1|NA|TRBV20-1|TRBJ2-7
TGCAGTGCTAGAGCCTTGGACAGGGAATCCCACGAGCAGTACTTC
CSARALDRESHEQYF
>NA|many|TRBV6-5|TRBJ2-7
TGTGCCAGCAGTTACGGGGGGTTTGGGGTGTACGAGCAGTACTTC
CASSYGGFGVYEQYF
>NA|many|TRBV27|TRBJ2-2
TGTGCCAGCAGTTGGAGGGGAGCCGGGGAGCTGTTTTTT
CASSWRGAGELFF
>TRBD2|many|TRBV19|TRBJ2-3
TGTGCCAGTAGTAAGGCCGGGACTAGCGGAGAATACAAGGGGTATTTT
CASSKAGTSGEYKGYF
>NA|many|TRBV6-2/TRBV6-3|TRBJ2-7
TGTGCCAGCAGTTACTCCGGGGGGCAAGAGCAGTACTTC
CASSYSGGQEQYF
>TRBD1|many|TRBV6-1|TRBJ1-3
TGTGCCAGCAGTCCGGACAGGGACTACTCTGGAAACACCATATATTTT
CASSPDRDYSGNTIYF
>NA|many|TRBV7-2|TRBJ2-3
TGTGCCAGCAGCTTGGACTTCGGGACGCAGTATTTT
CASSLDFGTQYF
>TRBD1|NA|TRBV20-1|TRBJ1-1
TGCAGTGCCGACGGACAGGGGGCGTTAACTGAAGCTTTCTTT
CSADGQGALTEAFF
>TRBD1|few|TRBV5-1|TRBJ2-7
TGCGCCAGCAGCCTAAGTTGGGGGACAGATCTCTACGAGCAGTACTTC
CASSLSWGTDLYEQYF
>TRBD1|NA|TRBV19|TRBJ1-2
TGTGCCAGTAGTATAGACTGGACAGGACTCTATGGCTACACCTTC
CASSIDWTGLYGYTF
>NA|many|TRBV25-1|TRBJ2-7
TGTGCCAGCAGTGAACCAGGGTTACCGGGCGAGCAGTACTTC
CASSEPGLPGEQYF
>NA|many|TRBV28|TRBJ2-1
TGTGCCAGCAGTTTGCTCTATAAGGGTGAGCAGTTCTTC
CASSLLYKGEQFF
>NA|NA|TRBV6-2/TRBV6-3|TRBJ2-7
TGTGCCAGCAGCACCCCCGTGGGGGCCTACGAGCAGTACTTC
CASSTPVGAYEQYF
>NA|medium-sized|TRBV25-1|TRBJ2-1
TGTGCCAGCAGTGAGAATGAGCAGTTCTTC
CASSENEQFF
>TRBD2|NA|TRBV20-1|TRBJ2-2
TGCAGTGCTAGGGGGGGGGGGAACACCGGGGAGCTGTTTTTT
CSARGGGNTGELFF
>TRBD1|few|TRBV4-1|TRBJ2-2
TGCGCCAGCAGCCAAGAAAACAGGGGGCGAATGGGGGAGCTGTTTTTT
CASSQENRGRMGELFF
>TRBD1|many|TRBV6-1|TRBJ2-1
TGTGCCAGCAGACCCGGACAGGGGGCAGGCAATGAGCAGTTCTTC
CASRPGQGAGNEQFF
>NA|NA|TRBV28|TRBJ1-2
TGTGCCAGCAGTTTTGGGACCAGGGGCGGCTACACCTTC
CASSFGTRGGYTF
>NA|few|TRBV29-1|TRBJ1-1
TGCAGCGCCGGGGGGGGGTCGGAAACTGAAGCTTTCTTT
CSAGGGSETEAFF
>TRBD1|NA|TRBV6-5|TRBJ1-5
TGTGCCAGCAGTTACTCCTGGACAGGGGGATTTTGGCCCCAGCATTTT
CASSYSWTGGFWPQHF